The 29 T cell receptor beta chains given below trace back to one sample, sequenced in a study of T cell repertoires in cytomegalovirus infection. TCRdb analysed the reads with MiXCR anew, one entry per CDR3 protein. The top ten clones hold roughly an eighth of a sample with around 900,000 distinct CDR3 sequences, about 33% of them seen once. Antigens for these TCRs are unknown. Sequenced material: cultured CD8+ T cells from PBMCs, taken from culture after CMV antigen stimulation. The source of these receptors is a human donor in good health (CMV status not recorded). Some clones in this sample may be carry-over from other donors' samples.

CDR3 in DNA: TGTGCCAGCAGTGTGACGGTTAACGAGCAGTACTTC. Its translation: CASSVTVNEQYF. The J gene is TRBJ2-7, the V gene TRBV12-3 or TRBV12-4; D uncertain. Trimming took off 5 bases at V and 5 bases at J, with 10 bases between the two ends. The CDR3 has 12 residues.

On this clonotype itself: A read error is possible here, since a much larger clone lies one base away. This rearrangement joins TRBV6-1 to TRBJ2-1, with TRBD2 matching 8 bases. J lost 8 bases, V lost 2 bases, and 14 bases had no gene match. The V gene's germline CDR1 is MNHNS and CDR2 SASEGT. The CDR3 runs to 17 residues. The CDR3 coding sequence is TGTGCCAGCAGTGAATTCCCGGGACTAGTCTCGATCGATGAGCAGTTCTTC. Its protein product is CASSEFPGLVSIDEQFF.

Only a few counts were recorded for this clonotype. This rearrangement joins TRBV5-6 to TRBJ2-1; D uncertain. CDR1 is SGHDT and CDR2 is YYEEEE in the germline V gene. V lost 0 bases to trimming and J lost 9 bases, with 10 bases between them. This CDR3 spans 13 amino acids. The CDR3 bases are TGTGCCAGCAGCTTGGGAGGACGGATTGAGCAGTTCTTC. This sequence encodes CASSLGGRIEQFF.

This clonotype was seen a few times. This could be a read error, since a much larger clone is one nucleotide away. V and J are TRBV7-2 and TRBJ2-2, with D tentatively TRBD2 (5 bases). CDR1 is SGHTA, CDR2 FQGNSA, per germline. The CDR3 runs 13 residues. The CDR3 DNA sequence: TGTGCCAGCAGCTTAGCGCCTACCGGGGAGCCGTTTTTT. Protein sequence: CASSLAPTGEPFF. Supplemented by reference TRBV7-2 and TRBJ2-2, the full variable domain reads GAGVSQSPSNKVTEKGKDVELRCDPISGHTALYWYRQSLGQGLEFLIYFQGNSAPDKSGLPSDRFSAERTGGSVSTLTIQRTQQEDSAVYLCASSLAPTGEPFFGEGSRLTVL.

This chain uses TRBV27 with TRBJ2-1; possible D gene TRBD2, 5 bases. The germline V gene has CDR1 MNHEY and CDR2 SMNVEV (reference sequence). The CDR3 is made up of 14 amino acids. Trimming took 3 bases from V and 6 from J, leaving 12 bases between them. As DNA, the CDR3 is TGTGCCAGCAGTTTGATCGTAGCGAGCAATGAGCAGTTCTTC. Translating it yields CASSLIVASNEQFF.

This clonotype showed up just a few times. J is TRBJ2-1 and V is TRBV2; D ambiguous. Trimming removed 2 bases at V and 0 bases at J, with 14 bases between. Germline assignment: CDR1 SNHLY and CDR2 FYNNEI. This CDR3 has 17 residues. The CDR3 sequence is CASSEYNSWISYNEQFF. The CDR3 bases are TGTGCCAGCAGTGAATACAACAGCTGGATCTCCTACAATGAGCAGTTCTTC.

This clonotype was counted only a few times. The chain combines TRBV4-1 with TRBJ1-1, with D hard to call. This CDR3 spans 13 amino acids. In germline, CDR1 is MGHRA, CDR2 YSYEKL. With 4 bases removed from V and 5 bases from J, the gap between germline ends came to 11 bases. In DNA, the CDR3 is TGCGCCAGCAGCCGTCAAGGGTATACTGAAGCTTTCTTT. Translating it yields CASSRQGYTEAFF.

The chain carries TRBV5-6 and TRBJ1-2, with TRBD1 matching 8 bases. The V gene's germline CDR1 is SGHDT and CDR2 YYEEEE. V trimming: 3 bases; J trimming: 4 bases; junction bases outside the gene matches: 8. The CDR3 is 15 residues long. CDR3 sequence: CASSYPRTGLYGYTF. The CDR3 DNA is TGTGCCAGCAGCTACCCTCGGACAGGGCTCTATGGCTACACCTTC.

The V and J genes are TRBV27 and TRBJ1-6; D uncertain. Germline lookup yields CDR1 MNHEY and CDR2 SMNVEV (reference sequence). The germline V and J ends were trimmed by 6 bases and 15 bases, with 15 bases remaining between them. The CDR3 loop spans 12 amino acids. For the CDR3, the DNA is TGTGCCAGCAGACACCTAACTACAGACCTCCACTTT. Translated, it gives CASRHLTTDLHF.

This clonotype came up a few times. V is TRBV6-2 or TRBV6-3 and J is TRBJ2-7; maybe TRBD1 (6 bases). The V gene's germline CDR1 is MNHEY and CDR2 SVGEGT. The length of the CDR3 is 18 residues. The germline V and J ends were trimmed by 0 bases and 0 bases, with 18 bases remaining between them. This chain's CDR3 is CASSYSPRGRDHSYEQYV. The CDR3 DNA follows: TGTGCCAGCAGTTACTCACCCAGGGGACGGGACCACTCCTACGAGCAGTACGTC.

The V and J genes are TRBV7-9 and TRBJ1-2, with D unresolved. Deletions cut 5 bases from V and 7 bases from J, with 8 bases between. Germline V CDR1 and CDR2: SEHNR, FQNEAQ (reference sequence). This CDR3 spans 11 amino acids. The CDR3 reads CASSAESGYTF. The CDR3 DNA sequence: TGTGCCAGCAGCGCCGAAAGTGGCTACACCTTC.

A few counts support this clonotype. The rearrangement joins TRBV19 to TRBJ1-2; the match to TRBD1 covers 8 bases. Trimming removed 3 bases from V and 7 bases from J; junction bases left unmatched: 10. Germline loops: CDR1 LNHDA, CDR2 SQIVND (reference sequence). The CDR3 has 15 amino acids. CDR3 bases: TGTGCCAGTAGTATGGGACAGGCCCTCGGAGTTGGCTACACCTTC. It codes for CASSMGQALGVGYTF.

V is TRBV6-4 and J is TRBJ2-2; 8 bases are a match to TRBD1. V lost 5 bases, J lost 6 bases, and 17 bases stayed unmatched. Looked up from germline, CDR1 is MRHNA and CDR2 is SNTAGT. There are 18 residues in the CDR3. This CDR3 reads CASSTGTGPSGVPGELFF. CDR3 bases: TGTGCCAGCAGTACCGGGACAGGACCCTCGGGGGTTCCCGGGGAGCTGTTTTTT.

This clonotype was counted only a few times. The CDR3 nucleotides read TGTGCCAGCAGCTTTCCGGGTAGCGGGGGGGTGGGGCAGTTCTTC. This codes for CASSFPGSGGVGQFF. The V gene is TRBV7-6, the J gene TRBJ2-1; TRBD2 aligns across 11 bases. V gave up 3 bases and J gave up 12 bases; unmatched junction bases: 10. The CDR3 has 15 amino acids. The germline gives CDR1 SGHVS, CDR2 FNYEAQ.

This sequence joins TRBV14 and TRBJ1-1; the D gene is possibly TRBD1 (5 bases). V lost 7 bases, J lost 7 bases, and 13 bases lay in between. This CDR3 has 12 amino acids. The V gene's germline CDR1 is SGHDN and CDR2 FVKESK. CDR3 in DNA: TGTGCCAGCAATCCCGCGGGGGTTGAAGCTTTCTTT. Protein product: CASNPAGVEAFF.

A single count supports this clonotype. The V gene is TRBV24-1, the J gene TRBJ1-2, with D perhaps matching TRBD1 (5 bases). The CDR3 has 14 amino acids. Deletions cut 2 bases from V and 4 bases from J, with 10 bases between. CDR1 KGHDR and CDR2 SFDVKD come from the germline V gene. The CDR3 DNA reads TGTGCCACCAGTGATTATGGGACGGGCTATGGCTACACCTTC. This sequence encodes CATSDYGTGYGYTF.

The table lists this clonotype with many counts. The chain employs TRBV7-6 and TRBJ2-3, with D uncertain. The V gene's germline CDR1 is SGHVS and CDR2 FNYEAQ. The CDR3 spans 16 residues. V dropped 2 bases and J dropped 0 bases, with 12 bases sitting between them. CDR3 region: CASSLWSMSSTDTQYF. As DNA, the CDR3 is TGTGCCAGCAGCTTATGGAGTATGTCTAGCACAGATACGCAGTATTTT.

The rearrangement uses TRBV7-9 and TRBJ1-6; D perhaps matches TRBD1 (5 bases). This CDR3 spans 15 amino acids. Germline V gene sequence: CDR1 SEHNR, CDR2 FQNEAQ (reference sequence). Trimming removed 5 bases from V and 9 bases from J, with 17 bases in between. The CDR3 DNA is TGTGCCAGCAGCCTCGGGGGGTTATTAGTTTCACCCCTCCACTTT. Protein sequence: CASSLGGLLVSPLHF.

The chain couples TRBV6-6 to TRBJ2-3; possibly TRBD1 for D (6 bases). V lost 5 bases and J lost 0, with 18 bases in between. The length of the CDR3 is 17 residues. The germline CDR1 and CDR2 sequences are MNHNY and SVGAGI (reference sequence). The CDR3 nucleotides are TGTGCCAGCAGTGGGCCGACAGGCATTACTAGCACAGATACGCAGTATTTT. This gives the protein CASSGPTGITSTDTQYF.

This chain uses TRBV7-3 with TRBJ2-7; D not resolved. The CDR3 is 15 amino acids. CDR1 is SGHTA and CDR2 is FQGTGA in the germline V gene. The CDR3: CASSLSRRFSNEQYV. The CDR3 bases are TGTGCCAGCAGCTTGAGTCGACGATTCTCCAACGAGCAGTACGTC.

This clonotype showed up just a few times. This chain connects TRBV9 to TRBJ2-6; D might be TRBD2 (5 bases). This CDR3 is 18 amino acids long. The V gene lost 3 bases and the J gene lost 4 bases, with 20 bases spanning the gap. CDR1 and CDR2 (germline): SGDLS, YYNGEE. CDR3 loop: CASSAPRGFPRGANVLTF. In DNA form, the CDR3 reads TGTGCCAGCAGCGCCCCCCGGGGATTCCCTAGGGGGGCCAACGTCCTGACTTTC.

This clonotype was seen once. Compared with germline, one end of the junction differs, possibly owing to a read error. The V and J genes are TRBV19 and TRBJ2-1; D is unresolved. The CDR3 has 13 amino acids. Per the germline V gene, CDR1 is LNHDA and CDR2 is SQIVND (reference sequence). The CDR3: CTSSHSMAAEQFF. The CDR3 coding sequence is TGTACCAGTAGCCACTCAATGGCCGCTGAGCAGTTCTTC. The whole variable domain, filled in from reference TRBV19 and TRBJ2-1, reads DGGITQSPKYLFRKEGQNVTLSCEQNLNHDAMYWYRQDPGQGLRLIYYSQIVNDFQKGDIAEGYSVSREKKESFPLTVTSAQKNPTAFYLCTSSHSMAAEQFFGPGTRLTVL.

The rearrangement uses TRBV7-6 and TRBJ1-1; D not certain. Germline CDR1 SGHVS, CDR2 FNYEAQ. This CDR3 comprises 17 residues. V lost 5 bases and J lost 7, with 26 bases in between. CDR3 in amino acids: CASSAIVGESPGFEAFF. In nucleotides, the CDR3 is TGTGCCAGCAGCGCCATCGTCGGGGAATCACCTGGGTTTGAAGCTTTCTTT.

As to this clonotype: One junction end does not reproduce the germline sequence, and a read error may be involved. This chain uses TRBV6-2 or TRBV6-3 with TRBJ2-1, with 7 bases lining up with TRBD1. Germline loops: CDR1 MNHEY, CDR2 SVGEGT. CDR3 length: 15 residues. Here the CDR3 reads CASSYGTAPDKEQFF. The CDR3 DNA reads TGTGCCAGCAGTTACGGGACAGCGCCCGACAAGGAGCAGTTCTTC.

Ten or more counts support this clonotype. The rearrangement joins TRBV7-9 to TRBJ2-3; D might be TRBD1 or TRBD2, each matching 5 bases. V gave up 5 bases and J gave up 2 bases, with 8 bases separating them. This CDR3 has 13 residues. CDR1 is SEHNR and CDR2 is FQNEAQ in the germline V gene (reference sequence). The CDR3 DNA is TGTGCCAGCAGCGAGGGGATCACAGATACGCAGTATTTT. This translates into CASSEGITDTQYF.

This chain connects TRBV6-2 or TRBV6-3 to TRBJ2-3, with D tentatively TRBD1 or TRBD2 (5 bases each). V was trimmed by 3 bases and J by 0 bases, leaving 16 bases between them. The germline CDR1 and CDR2 sequences are MNHEY and SVGEGT. CDR3 size: 17 residues. The CDR3 DNA reads TGTGCCAGCAGTTATTCGGGGCAGCTCCTCAGCACAGATACGCAGTATTTT. Its translation is CASSYSGQLLSTDTQYF.

This clonotype was observed a handful of times. The V gene is TRBV6-2 or TRBV6-3, the J gene TRBJ2-2, with 8 bases lining up with TRBD1. The CDR3 has 15 residues. From germline, CDR1 is MNHEY and CDR2 SVGEGT. Trimming took 6 bases from V and 7 from J; bases not matched to a gene: 10. The CDR3 nucleotides are TGTGCCAGCAGATGGACAGGGCGGTTAGTCGGGGAGCTGTTTTTT. Translation gives CASRWTGRLVGELFF.

The chain couples TRBV12-3 or TRBV12-4 to TRBJ1-2, with 7 bases aligning to TRBD1. With V trimmed by 6 bases and J by 8 bases, 9 bases remained unmatched. The CDR3 sequence is 13 residues long. CDR3 region: CASSIQGIGGYTF. The CDR3 nucleotides read TGTGCCAGCAGCATACAGGGGATAGGAGGCTACACCTTC.

The chain links TRBV10-3 to TRBJ2-5, with 9 bases aligning to TRBD2. Trimming cost V 3 bases and J 1 base; bases outside gene matches: 6. The CDR3 covers 16 residues. Germline V gene sequence: CDR1 ENHRY, CDR2 SYGVKD. In DNA, the CDR3 is TGTGCCATCAGTGATTGGGCTAGCGGGGCCCAAGAGACCCAGTACTTC. Translated, it gives CAISDWASGAQETQYF.